The present entry profiles one TCR beta chain with its context. The antigen is undetermined. Profiling relied on immunoSEQ multiplex PCR, and the TCRdb table lists in-frame clones only, not all of them. The sample includes 65,000 to 95,000 clones, approximately 96% seen only once; the top ten take 3% to 4%. The sample belongs to a study of cytomegalovirus exposure and HLA in healthy donors. Broader study findings: The study recorded 164 TCR beta chains that were cytomegalovirus-associated. Subsequent analysis found a tendency for first-cohort TCR clusters to co-occur within the 110 or so validation repertoires.

Germline CDR1 SGHTA, CDR2 FQGNSA. The CDR3 spans 14 residues. V dropped 10 bases and J dropped 3; count of bases not matched to a gene: 9. The V call is TRBV7-2, the J call TRBJ2-7, with 10 bases lining up with TRBD1. Sequencing was carried out using PBMCs. This clonotype was obtained from a man aged 18 to 35 in good health and CMV-seronegative. This CDR3 is CATLSGQGNYEQYF. The CDR3 coding sequence is TGTGCCACCTTATCGGGACAGGGGAACTACGAGCAGTACTTC.